The 25 T cell receptor beta chains in this list originate from one sample, sequenced in a study of control samples from healthy donors and cancer patients. This table comes from immunoSEQ multiplex PCR, and its TCRdb copy is limited to in-frame clones, with some not included. The repertoire includes approximately 90,000 clones, about 82% of them detected once, and approximately 20% sits in the top ten. Sequenced material: blood. The receptors come from a man in his thirties or forties in good health.

The table lists this clone with a count of one. V is TRBV5-1 and J is TRBJ1-1; D is undetermined. Germline CDR1 and CDR2: SGHRS and YFSETQ. The CDR3 runs to 13 residues. The ends were cut back, 3 bases at V and 5 bases at J, with 11 bases in the middle. CDR3 nucleotide sequence: TGCGCCAGCAGCTACCAACTGGGAACTGAAGCTTTCTTT. Amino acids: CASSYQLGTEAFF.

V and J are TRBV12-3 or TRBV12-4 and TRBJ1-5, with unresolved D. The CDR3 consists of 13 residues. With 0 bases removed from V and 4 bases from J, the gap between germline ends came to 4 bases. CDR3 in amino acids: CASSLAGNQPQHF. Written as DNA, the CDR3 is TGTGCCAGCAGTTTAGCGGGAAATCAGCCCCAGCATTTT.

This clone was counted a single time. V and J are TRBV7-2 and TRBJ1-6; perhaps TRBD1 as D (5 bases). Germline V gene data show CDR1 as SGHTA and CDR2 as FQGNSA. The CDR3 is 15 amino acids. Trimming left V 5 bases short and J 10 bases short, with 18 bases between. CDR3 sequence: CASSVGGTTESPLHF. The CDR3 DNA sequence: TGTGCCAGCAGCGTTGGGGGGACGACCGAATCACCCCTCCACTTT.

The chain couples TRBV24-1 to TRBJ1-1; D uncertain. CDR1 and CDR2 from the germline V gene are KGHDR and SFDVKD. V was trimmed by 2 bases and J by 0 bases, leaving 9 bases between them. The CDR3 spans 15 residues. CDR3 region: CATSDSRAVNTEAFF. The DNA of the CDR3 is TGTGCCACCAGTGATTCCCGAGCAGTGAACACTGAAGCTTTCTTT.

The rearrangement uses TRBV28 and TRBJ1-6; the match to TRBD1 covers 8 bases. The CDR3 contains 14 residues. Trimming took 5 bases from V and 6 from J; bases not matched to a gene: 3. From germline, CDR1 is MDHEN and CDR2 SYDVKM. The CDR3 reads CASSTDRGNSPLHF. CDR3 sequence (DNA): TGTGCCAGCAGTACCGACAGGGGTAATTCACCCCTCCACTTT.

This clone was counted once. The chain joins TRBV7-2 to TRBJ1-1; D ambiguous. The CDR3 has 13 residues. Per the germline V gene, CDR1 is SGHTA and CDR2 is FQGNSA. V lost 5 bases to trimming and J lost 1 base, with 8 bases between them. CDR3 protein: CASSRDWNTEAFF. The CDR3 bases are TGTGCCAGCAGCCGTGACTGGAACACTGAAGCTTTCTTT.

This chain connects TRBV10-3 to TRBJ1-1; TRBD1 aligns across 9 bases. V lost 6 bases and J lost 1; bases outside the gene matches: 6. This CDR3 spans 15 amino acids. Germline lookup yields CDR1 ENHRY and CDR2 SYGVKD. CDR3 amino acids: CAISNLQGANTEAFF. The CDR3 coding sequence is TGTGCCATCAGCAACTTACAGGGGGCGAACACTGAAGCTTTCTTT.

The V call is TRBV6-5, the J call TRBJ1-3; maybe TRBD1 (6 bases). V lost 0 bases, J lost 4 bases, and 13 bases lay in between. The CDR3 has 16 amino acids. The germline gives CDR1 MNHEY, CDR2 SVGAGI. Written as DNA, the CDR3 is TGTGCCAGCAGTTACTCCCCAGGGACATCCGGAAACACCATATATTTT. Translation gives CASSYSPGTSGNTIYF.

CDR3 sequence reads: CSASLAGSGEQYF. The CDR3 DNA is TGCAGTGCTAGTCTAGCGGGGTCCGGCGAGCAGTACTTC. The chain uses TRBV20-1 and TRBJ2-7, with 9 positions matching TRBD2. The J segment lost 6 bases and the V segment lost 3 bases, leaving 6 bases of the junction unmatched. Germline lookup yields CDR1 DFQATT and CDR2 SNEGSKA (reference sequence). This CDR3 contains 13 residues.

This clone was detected only once. The chain recombines TRBV3-1 (or the pseudogene TRBV3-2) with TRBJ1-1; 9 bases line up with TRBD1. The CDR3 length is 14 residues. The trim removed 4 bases at V and 5 bases at J, leaving 5 bases unmatched. Germline loops: CDR1 LGHDT, CDR2 YNNKEL (reference sequence). CDR3 in amino acids: CASSPGTGQTEAFF. The CDR3 DNA is TGTGCCAGCAGCCCGGGGACAGGGCAAACTGAAGCTTTCTTT.

The chain is built from TRBV28 and TRBJ1-2, with 9 positions matching TRBD1. Germline trimming cut 6 bases from V and 0 bases from J; bases unmatched to any gene: 5. The CDR3 sequence is 15 residues long. In germline, CDR1 is MDHEN, CDR2 SYDVKM. CDR3 in DNA: TGTGCCAGCAGGGACAGGGGTAAGGCTAACTATGGCTACACCTTC. It codes for CASRDRGKANYGYTF.

The CDR3 sequence: CASSPSSGGTYEQYF. In DNA, the CDR3 is TGTGCCAGCAGCCCGAGTAGCGGGGGTACCTACGAGCAGTACTTC. The chain uses TRBV11-2 and TRBJ2-7; 9 bases align to TRBD2. Per the germline V gene, CDR1 is SGHAT and CDR2 is FQNNGV. Trimming took 5 bases from V and 2 from J; bases not matched to a gene: 7. The CDR3 spans 15 residues.

J is TRBJ2-7 and V is TRBV28; no clear D gene. This CDR3 region has 15 residues. The germline gives CDR1 MDHEN, CDR2 SYDVKM. Trimming removed 5 bases at V and 2 bases at J, with 16 bases between. The DNA for the CDR3 is TGTGCCAGCAGTCCCATAGGGTCGGCAACCTACGAGCAGTACTTC. Its protein is CASSPIGSATYEQYF.

The chain couples TRBV5-1 to TRBJ2-7; 8 nucleotides line up with TRBD1. After removal of 3 bases from V and 5 bases from J, the junction contained 10 bases not matched to a gene. CDR3 length: 15 residues. Per germline, CDR1 SGHRS and CDR2 YFSETQ. CDR3 residues: CASSYGTGLSDEQYF. In DNA form, the CDR3 reads TGCGCCAGCAGCTACGGGACAGGACTTAGCGACGAGCAGTACTTC.

The rearrangement joins TRBV28 to TRBJ2-7; TRBD1 might be the D (6 bases). V dropped 2 bases and J dropped 0 bases, with 14 bases sitting between them. This CDR3 is 16 amino acids long. Germline V gene lookup returns CDR1 MDHEN and CDR2 SYDVKM. CDR3 in amino acids: CASSLQGPTISYEQYF. The CDR3 region has the DNA TGTGCCAGCAGTTTACAGGGGCCTACTATCTCCTACGAGCAGTACTTC.

The CDR3 DNA is TGTGCCAGCAATGCTTGGGGTTACGAGCAGTACTTC. This codes for CASNAWGYEQYF. This sequence joins TRBV6-5 and TRBJ2-7; D uncertain. Germline CDR1 and CDR2: MNHEY and SVGAGI. V was trimmed by 7 bases and J by 4 bases, leaving 11 bases between them. The CDR3 extends over 12 amino acids.

This clone showed up just a few times. CDR3 sequence (DNA): TGTGCCAGCAGTGAAGCGGGGGCCTCCTACGAGCAGTACTTC. It specifies CASSEAGASYEQYF. The genes are TRBV6-1 and TRBJ2-7; TRBD1 is a possible D gene (6 bases). Trimming shortened V by 0 bases and J by 0 bases, and 6 bases separated the two germline ends. CDR1 and CDR2 (germline): MNHNS, SASEGT. The CDR3 covers 14 residues.

The CDR3 reads CASSNGGGGAGELFF. As DNA, the CDR3 is TGTGCCAGCAGCAATGGAGGGGGCGGTGCCGGGGAGCTGTTTTTT. The rearrangement links TRBV28 to TRBJ2-2, with D possibly matching TRBD1 (7 bases). Trimming cost V 6 bases and J 6 bases, with 17 bases left between them. Germline V gene data show CDR1 as MDHEN and CDR2 as SYDVKM. CDR3 size: 15 residues. Full variable domain (rest looked up from reference TRBV28 and TRBJ2-2): DVKVTQSSRYLVKRTGEKVFLECVQDMDHENMFWYRQDPGLGLRLIYFSYDVKMKEKGDIPEGYSVSREKKERFSLILESASTNQTSMYLCASSNGGGGAGELFFGEGSRLTVL.

This chain connects TRBV5-1 to TRBJ2-7; D not certain. In germline, CDR1 is SGHRS, CDR2 YFSETQ. Trimming stripped 0 bases from V and 2 bases from J, with 15 bases between. The CDR3 extends over 16 amino acids. The CDR3 sequence: CASSLGRGEDAYEQYF. CDR3 nucleotides: TGCGCCAGCAGCTTGGGACGAGGAGAAGATGCCTACGAGCAGTACTTC.

V usage is TRBV18 and J usage is TRBJ1-1; unclear D gene. From germline, CDR1 is KGHSH and CDR2 LQKENI. CDR3 length equals 13 residues. Trimming stripped 4 bases from V and 6 bases from J, with 12 bases between. CDR3 residues: CASSRDSGPEAFF. Written as DNA, the CDR3 is TGTGCCAGCTCACGAGATTCAGGCCCTGAAGCTTTCTTT.

The V and J genes are TRBV24-1 and TRBJ1-2; D is unresolved. The CDR3 has 13 residues. Trimming left V 6 bases short and J 0 bases short, with 7 bases between. Germline CDR1 reads KGHDR; CDR2 reads SFDVKD. The CDR3 bases are TGTGCCACCAGTCGACACCCTAACTATGGCTACACCTTC. Amino acids: CATSRHPNYGYTF.

V usage is TRBV18 and J usage is TRBJ1-3; D ambiguous. The CDR3 has 14 amino acids. Trimming cost V 2 bases and J 2 bases, with 7 bases left between them. Per the germline V gene, CDR1 is KGHSH and CDR2 is LQKENI. CDR3 residues: CASSPSAAGNTIYF. Here the CDR3 DNA reads TGTGCCAGCTCACCATCCGCTGCTGGAAACACCATATATTTT.

The gene calls are TRBV6-1 and TRBJ1-1; the D gene is possibly TRBD1 (6 bases). CDR3 length equals 17 residues. Trimming took 1 base from V and 1 from J, leaving 16 bases between them. Germline CDR1 reads MNHNS; CDR2 reads SASEGT. CDR3 sequence: CASSEVPLGTSNTEAFF. The DNA for the CDR3 is TGTGCCAGCAGTGAAGTACCGCTGGGGACATCGAACACTGAAGCTTTCTTT.

The CDR3 spells CASSQEGWTSKYSPLHF. CDR3 bases: TGCGCCAGCAGCCAAGAGGGTTGGACGTCGAAGTACTCACCCCTCCACTTT. The chain links TRBV4-1 to TRBJ1-6; no clear D. The CDR3 covers 17 residues. Germline-derived CDR1 and CDR2 are MGHRA and YSYEKL. Trimming removed 0 bases from V and 10 bases from J, with 19 bases in between.

The chain joins TRBV19 to TRBJ2-2; maybe TRBD1 (5 bases). V lost 5 bases to trimming and J lost 5 bases, with 12 bases between them. Germline V gives CDR1 LNHDA, CDR2 SQIVND (reference sequence). The length of the CDR3 is 14 residues. The CDR3 coding sequence is TGTGCCAGTAGTTACAGGCGGCAAACCGGGGAGCTGTTTTTT. Translated, it gives CASSYRRQTGELFF.